This is a list of T cell receptor beta chains from one sample in a study of cytomegalovirus exposure and HLA in healthy donors. TCRdb's table, derived via immunoSEQ multiplex PCR, lists solely in-frame clones and lacks some. The data contain 60,000 to 70,000 clones, around 77% of them seen just once; the ten biggest clones take up 3.5% to 5%. The source material was PBMCs. These receptors all come from a woman aged 25 to 39 in good health and CMV-seronegative. Both conserved end residues are part of each CDR3. D genes are given only for firm matches. Not every row has a clone size; where given, it reads once, few, many or a size class.

- - TRBJ2-7 TRBV9 CASSVSSQGTYEQYF TGTGCCAGCAGCGTAAGTAGCCAGGGGACCTACGAGCAGTACTTC
- TRBD1 TRBJ1-4 TRBV4-2 CASSQETTGTGNEKLFF TGTGCCAGCAGCCAAGAAACGACAGGGACAGGGAATGAAAAACTGTTTTTT
- - TRBJ2-1 TRBV29-1 CSAPGGSSYNEQFF TGCAGCGCGCCAGGGGGGAGCTCCTACAATGAGCAGTTCTTC
few TRBD1 TRBJ1-2 TRBV14 CASSPSGQPRGYTF TGTGCCAGCAGCCCCTCGGGACAGCCGCGGGGCTACACCTTC
- - TRBJ1-1 TRBV29-1 CSVVLWVGVNTEAFF TGCAGCGTTGTGTTATGGGTAGGGGTGAACACTGAAGCTTTCTTT
- TRBD2 TRBJ2-1 TRBV6-5 CASSYWGGDHEQFF TGTGCCAGCAGTTACTGGGGGGGGGATCATGAGCAGTTCTTC
- - TRBJ1-1 TRBV6-5 CASSYSMGGTEAFF TGTGCCAGCAGTTACTCGATGGGGGGGACTGAAGCTTTCTTT
- - TRBJ2-2 TRBV7-9 CASSILQGADGELFF TGTGCCAGCAGCATACTACAGGGTGCGGACGGGGAGCTGTTTTTT
- TRBD2 TRBJ2-3 TRBV5-1 CASQGLAGNPDTQYF TGCGCCAGCCAGGGACTAGCGGGGAATCCAGATACGCAGTATTTT
- - TRBJ2-7 TRBV15 CATSRDRSSYEQYF TGTGCCACCAGCAGAGATAGGAGCTCCTACGAGCAGTACTTC
- - TRBJ1-4 TRBV12-5 CASGLAYSNEKLFF TGTGCTAGTGGTTTGGCGTATTCTAATGAAAAACTGTTTTTT
once TRBD1 TRBJ1-3 TRBV25-1 CASTRQGADTIYF TGTGCCAGCACCCGACAGGGGGCGGACACCATATATTTT
- - TRBJ2-7 TRBV25-1 CASRRTQDRREQYF TGTGCCAGCAGAAGGACTCAGGATCGTAGGGAGCAGTACTTC
- - TRBJ1-4 TRBV25-1 CASRDRGEKLFF TGTGCCAGCAGAGACCGGGGTGAAAAACTGTTTTTT
- TRBD1 TRBJ1-6 TRBV6-5 CASSSPSGTGYSPLHF TGTGCCAGCAGTTCCCCATCCGGGACAGGGTACTCACCCCTCCACTTT
- TRBD2 TRBJ2-7 TRBV10-2 CASSAWASGSYEQYF TGCGCCAGCAGTGCGTGGGCTAGCGGCTCCTACGAGCAGTACTTC
- - TRBJ2-2 TRBV5-1 CASSSGGGELFF TGCGCCAGCAGCTCCGGAGGGGGGGAGCTGTTTTTT
- - TRBJ2-5 TRBV25-1 CASKAQETQYF TGTGCCAGCAAAGCCCAAGAGACCCAGTACTTC
once - TRBJ2-7 TRBV6-5 CASSYSLTMFYEQYF TGTGCCAGCAGTTACTCGCTGACTATGTTCTACGAGCAGTACTTC
- - TRBJ1-2 TRBV7-2 CASSRRDVGVRVGGYTF TGTGCCAGCAGCCGGAGAGATGTTGGAGTCAGAGTCGGGGGCTACACCTTC
- - TRBJ1-1 TRBV5-1 CASSSTGSLTEAFF TGCGCCAGCAGTTCCACAGGGTCCCTCACTGAAGCTTTCTTT
few - TRBJ1-2 TRBV28 CASSAGSFSYGYTF TGTGCCAGCAGTGCAGGGTCGTTCTCCTATGGCTACACCTTC
few - TRBJ1-5 TRBV6-1 CASSEAGTRQPQHF TGTGCCAGCAGTGAAGCAGGGACAAGGCAGCCCCAGCATTTT